Below are 25 T cell receptor beta chains sequenced from a single sample in a study of T cells after yellow fever vaccination. TCRdb redid the calling of the 5' RACE reads with MiXCR, one entry per CDR3 protein. This table has more than 350,000 distinct CDR3 sequences, more than 9% appearing once. The source material was PBMCs, sampled on the day of the first yellow fever vaccination. Receptors originate from a man aged 18 to 35 who received the YFV17D yellow fever vaccine.

The genes are TRBV5-4 and TRBJ2-3; D unresolved. This CDR3 has 11 residues. Germline V gene sequence: CDR1 SGHNT, CDR2 YYREEE (reference sequence). Trimming stripped 3 bases from V and 8 bases from J, with 7 bases between. The CDR3 protein is CASSYIGTQYF. The DNA of the CDR3 is TGTGCCAGCAGCTACATCGGTACGCAGTATTTT.

This sequence joins TRBV7-2 and TRBJ2-4, with D maybe TRBD2 (5 bases). The ends were cut back, 1 base at V and 14 bases at J, with 21 bases in the middle. The CDR3 totals 15 residues. Looked up from germline, CDR1 is SGHTA and CDR2 is FQGNSA. CDR3 region: CASSLVAGQIRGKYF. DNA of the CDR3: TGTGCCAGCAGCTTAGTTGCAGGCCAAATACGAGGGAAGTACTTC.

The rearrangement uses TRBV7-8 and TRBJ2-1; TRBD1 is a possible D gene (5 bases). CDR3 length: 15 amino acids. Trimming pared 2 bases from V and 7 bases from J, leaving 15 bases between. Germline assignment: CDR1 SGHVS and CDR2 FQNEAQ. CDR3 in DNA: TGTGCCAGCAGCTTAAATCAGGCTAGGGGTAATGAGCAGTTCTTC. Translation: CASSLNQARGNEQFF.

The chain links TRBV29-1 to TRBJ2-7, with a weak D call TRBD1 (5 bases). The length of the CDR3 is 13 residues. V lost 1 base to trimming and J lost 3 bases, with 10 bases between them. The V gene's germline CDR1 is SQVTM and CDR2 ANQGSEA. Written as DNA, the CDR3 is TGCAGCGTTGAAGCCGCGCAGGGCTACGAGCAGTACTTC. It translates to CSVEAAQGYEQYF.

This chain links TRBV7-3 with TRBJ2-2; D is possibly TRBD1 (5 bases). Germline lookup yields CDR1 SGHTA and CDR2 FQGTGA. CDR3 length equals 15 residues. Trimming shortened V by 0 bases and J by 0 bases, and 5 bases separated the two germline ends. The CDR3 DNA is TGTGCCAGCAGCTTAACCAGGGCGAACACCGGGGAGCTGTTTTTT. Protein: CASSLTRANTGELFF.

The chain has TRBV27 and TRBJ2-5; possible D gene TRBD1, 5 bases. CDR1 is MNHEY and CDR2 is SMNVEV in the germline V gene (reference sequence). Trimming left V 5 bases short and J 5 bases short, with 15 bases between. This CDR3 has 14 residues. This CDR3 reads CASSLQGTVETQYF. The CDR3 DNA follows: TGTGCCAGCAGTCTCCAGGGTACGGTCGAGACCCAGTACTTC.

The chain has TRBV7-2 and TRBJ2-5; tentative D call: TRBD2 (5 bases). Germline CDR1 and CDR2: SGHTA and FQGNSA. This CDR3 is 14 amino acids long. Trimming removed 5 bases from V and 0 bases from J, with 10 bases in between. The CDR3 nucleotides are TGTGCCAGCAGCCCGCCGGGGTACCAAGAGACCCAGTACTTC. Amino acid sequence: CASSPPGYQETQYF.

The chain has TRBV11-2 and TRBJ1-4; D is unclear. The CDR3 has 18 residues. Trimming took 4 bases from V and 0 from J, leaving 18 bases between them. The germline CDR1 and CDR2 sequences are SGHAT and FQNNGV. The CDR3 coding sequence is TGTGCCAGCAGCTGCCTCGGCGGGAGGCCGGCAACTAATGAAAAACTGTTTTTT. Translating gives CASSCLGGRPATNEKLFF.

This clonotype was seen many times. V usage is TRBV10-3 and J usage is TRBJ2-2; 7 nucleotides line up with TRBD2. V lost 7 bases, J lost 2 bases, and 7 bases stayed unmatched. In germline, CDR1 is ENHRY, CDR2 SYGVKD. This CDR3 is built from 15 residues. The CDR3 bases are TGTGCCATCAACCGAAGCGGGGCTAACACCGGGGAGCTGTTTTTT. Encoded protein: CAINRSGANTGELFF.

This clonotype has a handful of counts. The chain combines TRBV2 with TRBJ2-7, with D hard to call. CDR3 length: 11 residues. The V end was cut by 2 bases, the J end by 6 bases, with 5 bases between. From germline, CDR1 is SNHLY and CDR2 FYNNEI. The CDR3 region has the DNA TGTGCCAGCAGTGAATCTCTCGAGCAGTACGTC. Its translation: CASSESLEQYV.

In its sample, this clonotype was seen a few times. The chain uses TRBV6-5 and TRBJ2-7, with D perhaps TRBD1 (7 bases). This CDR3 is built from 16 residues. Trimming shortened V by 0 bases and J by 5 bases, and 17 bases separated the two germline ends. Germline V gene data show CDR1 as MNHEY and CDR2 as SVGAGI. DNA of the CDR3: TGTGCCAGCAGTTACTCCGCGGGACAGCCCAGGGACGAGCAGTACTTC. Translation: CASSYSAGQPRDEQYF.

This clonotype was recorded many times. The chain has TRBV20-1 and TRBJ2-1; TRBD1 aligns across 7 bases. The V gene end was trimmed by 5 bases and the J gene end by 3 bases; junction bases not matched to a gene: 4. The CDR3 consists of 13 residues. Germline V CDR1 and CDR2: DFQATT, SNEGSKA (reference sequence). The CDR3 DNA sequence: TGCAGTGCTCCGCGACAGGGCTACAATGAGCAGTTCTTC. The encoded protein is CSAPRQGYNEQFF.

This clonotype occurred many times. The CDR3 DNA reads TGTGCCAGCAGCTCGGGACAGGGTCGGTTTTCTGAAAAACTGTTTTTT. Translating it yields CASSSGQGRFSEKLFF. J is TRBJ1-4 and V is TRBV5-4, with 9 bases that match TRBD1. The germline gives CDR1 SGHNT, CDR2 YYREEE (reference sequence). This CDR3 has 16 residues. J was trimmed by 7 bases and V by 3 bases; bases with no gene match: 10.

The chain uses TRBV5-1 and TRBJ1-5; D possibly corresponds to TRBD1 (5 bases). CDR1 is SGHRS, CDR2 YFSETQ, per germline. The germline V and J ends were trimmed by 4 bases and 5 bases, with 13 bases remaining between them. CDR3 length equals 14 residues. The CDR3 loop is CASSPNPGDQPQHF. The CDR3 DNA sequence: TGCGCCAGCAGCCCTAATCCGGGGGATCAGCCCCAGCATTTT.

This clonotype appeared a few times. The genes are TRBV20-1 and TRBJ1-1; 7 nucleotides match TRBD1. There are 12 residues in the CDR3. With 6 bases clipped from V and 7 bases from J, the junction kept 8 bases outside the gene matches. Per germline, CDR1 DFQATT and CDR2 SNEGSKA (reference sequence). The CDR3 reads CSAPLQGFEAFF. The CDR3 DNA is TGCAGTGCGCCCCTACAGGGGTTTGAAGCTTTCTTT.

This sequence joins TRBV10-3 and TRBJ2-3, with no clear D. Trimming cost V 3 bases and J 4 bases, with 14 bases left between them. Germline V lookup: CDR1 ENHRY, CDR2 SYGVKD. The CDR3 loop spans 15 amino acids. The CDR3 region has the DNA TGTGCCATCAGTGATAAGACTTCTGTCCCAGATACGCAGTATTTT. Protein: CAISDKTSVPDTQYF.

This clonotype was seen ten or more times. This chain links TRBV20-1 with TRBJ2-6; D possibly corresponds to TRBD1 (5 bases). The CDR3 covers 14 residues. V was cut by 7 bases and J by 0 bases, with 10 bases left in between. Germline loops: CDR1 DFQATT, CDR2 SNEGSKA (reference sequence). CDR3 coding DNA: TGCAGTGGGGGTCAGGGCTCTGGGGCCAACGTCCTGACTTTC. Translation: CSGGQGSGANVLTF.

The V call is TRBV5-6, the J call TRBJ2-5, with a tentative D call TRBD2 (6 bases). Trimming took 3 bases from V and 5 from J, leaving 23 bases between them. Germline values: CDR1 SGHDT, CDR2 YYEEEE. CDR3 length equals 17 residues. DNA of the CDR3: TGTGCCAGCAGCTGGGGAGGCGGGCGGGGAAGAAGGGAGACCCAGTACTTC. Its protein is CASSWGGGRGRRETQYF. Filled out from reference TRBV5-6 and TRBJ2-5, the complete variable domain reads DAGVTQSPTHLIKTRGQQVTLRCSPKSGHDTVSWYQQALGQGPQFIFQYYEEEERQRGNFPDRFSGHQFPNYSSELNVNALLLGDSALYLCASSWGGGRGRRETQYFGPGTRLLVL.

In DNA form, the CDR3 reads TGTGCCAGCAGTTACTCCCAGGGAAGGGTAGATACGCAGTATTTT. It codes for CASSYSQGRVDTQYF. This rearrangement joins TRBV6-5 to TRBJ2-3; tentatively, D is TRBD1 (5 bases). V dropped 0 bases and J dropped 5 bases, with 12 bases sitting between them. The CDR3 covers 15 residues. Germline V gives CDR1 MNHEY, CDR2 SVGAGI.

This clonotype showed up just a few times. The chain is built from TRBV10-3 and TRBJ2-6, with D unresolved. This CDR3 is 16 amino acids long. V gave up 3 bases and J gave up 0 bases, with 9 bases separating them. Germline assignment: CDR1 ENHRY and CDR2 SYGVKD. For the CDR3, the DNA is TGTGCCATCAGTGAAAGTGGGTACTCTGGGGCCAACGTCCTGACTTTC. It specifies CAISESGYSGANVLTF.

This clonotype was detected a few times. The chain employs TRBV5-1 and TRBJ1-1, with D possibly TRBD1 on 5 matching bases. V lost 3 bases and J 3 bases, leaving 9 bases between the germline ends. Per germline, CDR1 SGHRS and CDR2 YFSETQ. This CDR3 has 13 residues. The CDR3 sequence is CASSWDGYTEAFF. For the CDR3, the DNA is TGCGCCAGCAGCTGGGACGGATACACTGAAGCTTTCTTT.

The rearrangement joins TRBV6-1 to TRBJ2-7; D perhaps matches TRBD1 (6 bases). The CDR3 extends over 14 amino acids. With 6 bases removed from V and 3 bases from J, the gap between germline ends came to 15 bases. Germline values: CDR1 MNHNS, CDR2 SASEGT. CDR3 nucleotides: TGTGCCAGCAGCCGTCCGGGACATGGCTACGAGCAGTACTTC. This gives the protein CASSRPGHGYEQYF.

This chain connects TRBV11-2 to TRBJ2-3, with D uncertain. The CDR3 has 12 residues. Looked up from germline, CDR1 is SGHAT and CDR2 is FQNNGV. Trimming removed 4 bases at V and 6 bases at J, with 8 bases between. The CDR3 region is CASSSRYDTQYF. As DNA, the CDR3 is TGTGCCAGCAGCTCCCGGTATGATACGCAGTATTTT.

The rearrangement joins TRBV20-1 to TRBJ1-2; the D gene is possibly TRBD1 (6 bases). The CDR3 runs to 11 residues. From germline, CDR1 is DFQATT and CDR2 SNEGSKA (reference sequence). Between the trimmed V and J ends, which lost 5 bases and 10 bases, there was a span of 14 bases. The CDR3 DNA sequence: TGCAGTGCTCACTACAGGGTGGACTACACCTTC. It codes for CSAHYRVDYTF.

This clonotype was counted between two and nine times. The rearrangement links TRBV5-6 to TRBJ1-1; a possible D gene is TRBD1 (5 bases). CDR3 length: 16 residues. V was shortened by 4 bases and J by 4 bases, with 20 bases between the two germline ends. Germline loops: CDR1 SGHDT, CDR2 YYEEEE. The CDR3 DNA is TGTGCCAGCAGCCTGGAGGGACGGCTGCGCGGCACTGAAGCTTTCTTT. This codes for CASSLEGRLRGTEAFF.